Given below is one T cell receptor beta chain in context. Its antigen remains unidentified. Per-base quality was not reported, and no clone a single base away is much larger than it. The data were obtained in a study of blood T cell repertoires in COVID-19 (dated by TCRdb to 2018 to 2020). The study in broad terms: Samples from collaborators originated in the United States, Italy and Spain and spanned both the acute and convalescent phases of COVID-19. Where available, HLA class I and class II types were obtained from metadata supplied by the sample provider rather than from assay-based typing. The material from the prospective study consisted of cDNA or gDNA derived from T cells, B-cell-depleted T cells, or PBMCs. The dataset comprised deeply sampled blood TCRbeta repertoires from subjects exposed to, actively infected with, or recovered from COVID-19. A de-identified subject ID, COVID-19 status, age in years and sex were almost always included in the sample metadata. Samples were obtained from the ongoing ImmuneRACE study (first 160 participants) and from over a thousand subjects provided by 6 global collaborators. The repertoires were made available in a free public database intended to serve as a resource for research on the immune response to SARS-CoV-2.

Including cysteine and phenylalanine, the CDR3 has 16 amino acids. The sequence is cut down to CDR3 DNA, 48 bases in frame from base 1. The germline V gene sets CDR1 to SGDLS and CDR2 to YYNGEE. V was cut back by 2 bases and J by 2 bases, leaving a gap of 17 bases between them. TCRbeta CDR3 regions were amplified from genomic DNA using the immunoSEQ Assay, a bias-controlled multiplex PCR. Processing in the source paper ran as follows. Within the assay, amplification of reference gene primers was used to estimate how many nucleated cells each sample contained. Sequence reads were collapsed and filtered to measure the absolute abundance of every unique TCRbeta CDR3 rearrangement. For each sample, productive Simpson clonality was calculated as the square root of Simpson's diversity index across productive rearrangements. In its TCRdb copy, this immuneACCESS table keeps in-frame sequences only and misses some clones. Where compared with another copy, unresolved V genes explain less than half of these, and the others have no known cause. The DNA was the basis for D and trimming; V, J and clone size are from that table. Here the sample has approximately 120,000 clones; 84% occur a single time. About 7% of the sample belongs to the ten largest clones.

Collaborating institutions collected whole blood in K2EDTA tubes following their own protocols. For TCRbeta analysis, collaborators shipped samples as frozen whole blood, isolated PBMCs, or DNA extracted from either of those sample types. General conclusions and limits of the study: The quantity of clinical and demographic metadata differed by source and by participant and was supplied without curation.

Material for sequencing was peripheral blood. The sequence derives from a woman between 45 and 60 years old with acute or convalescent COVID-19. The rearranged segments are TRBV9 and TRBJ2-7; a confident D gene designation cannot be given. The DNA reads TGTGCCAGCAGCGTCAGGTCCTCCCCCGCGACCTACGAGCAGTACTTC. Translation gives CASSVRSSPATYEQYF.